The sequence of this T cell receptor beta chain was determined in a study of blood T cells in healthy people across ages. Study results and limitations: In older individuals, TCR beta diversity per million T cells was lower, falling roughly linearly with age. There was no known CMV status for donors, so expanded clonotype changes were possibly confounded.

To note about this clonotype: Its antigen remains unidentified.

Total RNA was extracted at no less than 6 micrograms per sample. CDR3 size: 14 residues. With V trimmed by 1 base and J by 13 bases, 11 bases remained unmatched. Germline assignment: CDR1 SGHRS and CDR2 YFSETQ. A second PCR, run for about 6 to 12 cycles, used a sample-barcoded 5' primer plus a J-beta primer mix. TCRdb processed the 5' RACE reads anew with MiXCR; each CDR3 protein has one entry. The data contain about a million distinct CDR3 sequences, under 40% of them singletons. This chain uses TRBV5-1 with TRBJ2-4; TRBD2 aligns across 7 bases. Input material: blood. This sequence originates from a young man in good health. DNA of the CDR3: TGCGCCAGCAGCTTGAGTTCGGGGGGAAATGAGCAGTACTTC. It encodes CASSLSSGGNEQYF.